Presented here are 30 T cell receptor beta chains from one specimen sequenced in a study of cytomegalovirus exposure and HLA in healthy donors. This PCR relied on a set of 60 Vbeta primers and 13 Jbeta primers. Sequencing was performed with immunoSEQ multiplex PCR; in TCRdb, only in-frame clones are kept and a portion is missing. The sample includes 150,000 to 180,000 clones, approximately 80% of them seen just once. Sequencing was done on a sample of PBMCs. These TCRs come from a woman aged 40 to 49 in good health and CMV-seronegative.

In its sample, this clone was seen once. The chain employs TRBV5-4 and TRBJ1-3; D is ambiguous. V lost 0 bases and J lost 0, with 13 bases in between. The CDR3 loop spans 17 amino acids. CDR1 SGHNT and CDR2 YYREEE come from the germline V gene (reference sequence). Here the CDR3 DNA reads TGTGCCAGCAGCTTGGGGGCCACCAACCCCTCTGGAAACACCATATATTTT. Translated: CASSLGATNPSGNTIYF.

CDR3 nucleotide sequence: TGCGCCAGCAGCGGCGGGACCTTGGAGGGGAATGAGCAGTTCTTC. It yields the protein CASSGGTLEGNEQFF. This chain joins TRBV5-1 and TRBJ2-1, with a tentative D call TRBD2 (6 bases). The germline V and J ends were trimmed by 4 bases and 7 bases, with 18 bases remaining between them. Germline loops: CDR1 SGHRS, CDR2 YFSETQ. This CDR3 is built from 15 residues. Together with reference TRBV5-1 and TRBJ2-1, the CDR3 gives the full variable domain: KAGVTQTPRYLIKTRGQQVTLSCSPISGHRSVSWYQQTPGQGLQFLFEYFSETQRNKGNFPGRFSGRQFSNSRSEMNVSTLELGDSALYLCASSGGTLEGNEQFFGPGTRLTVL.

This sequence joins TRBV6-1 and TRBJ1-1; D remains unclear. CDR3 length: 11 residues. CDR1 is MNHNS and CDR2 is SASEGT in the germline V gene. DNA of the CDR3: TGTGCTTCAGAGGGAGACACTGAAGCTTTCTTT. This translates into CASEGDTEAFF.

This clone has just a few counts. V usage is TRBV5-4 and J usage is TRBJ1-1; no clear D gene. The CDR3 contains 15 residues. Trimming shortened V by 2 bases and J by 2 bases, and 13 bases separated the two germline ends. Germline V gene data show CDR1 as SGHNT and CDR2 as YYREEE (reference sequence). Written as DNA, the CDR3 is TGTGCCAGCAGCTTCCCCGGGTCCTTAAACACTGAAGCTTTCTTT. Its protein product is CASSFPGSLNTEAFF.

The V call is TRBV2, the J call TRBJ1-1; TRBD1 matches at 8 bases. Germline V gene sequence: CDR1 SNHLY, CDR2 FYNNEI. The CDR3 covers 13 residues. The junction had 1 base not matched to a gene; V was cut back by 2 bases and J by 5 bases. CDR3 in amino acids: CASSEQGATEAFF. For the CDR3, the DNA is TGTGCCAGCAGTGAACAGGGGGCGACTGAAGCTTTCTTT. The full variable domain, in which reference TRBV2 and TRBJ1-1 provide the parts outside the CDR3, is EPEVTQTPSHQVTQMGQEVILRCVPISNHLYFYWYRQILGQKVEFLVSFYNNEISEKSEIFDDQFSVERPDGSNFTLKIRSTKLEDSAMYFCASSEQGATEAFFGQGTRLTVV.

The CDR3 loop is CASSLEGSQETQYF. As DNA, the CDR3 is TGTGCCAGCAGCTTAGAGGGGTCCCAAGAGACCCAGTACTTC. The V gene is TRBV7-9, the J gene TRBJ2-5; weak D call: TRBD1 (5 bases). Trimming took off 1 base at V and 1 base at J, with 7 bases between the two ends. This CDR3 contains 14 residues. Germline V CDR1 and CDR2: SEHNR, FQNEAQ (reference sequence).

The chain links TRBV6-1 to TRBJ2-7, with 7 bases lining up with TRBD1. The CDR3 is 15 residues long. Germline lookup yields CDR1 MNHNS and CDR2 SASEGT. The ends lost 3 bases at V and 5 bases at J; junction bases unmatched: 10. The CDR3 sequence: CASSDFTGQVNEQYF. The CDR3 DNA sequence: TGTGCCAGCAGTGACTTCACCGGACAGGTCAACGAGCAGTACTTC.

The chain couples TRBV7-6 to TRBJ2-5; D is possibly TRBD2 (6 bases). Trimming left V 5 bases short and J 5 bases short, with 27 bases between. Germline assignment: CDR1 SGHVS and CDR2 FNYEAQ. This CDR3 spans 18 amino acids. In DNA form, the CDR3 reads TGTGCCAGCAGCAATTCCCCGGCCGCGGGGCTTCAAGGGGAGACCCAGTACTTC. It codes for CASSNSPAAGLQGETQYF.

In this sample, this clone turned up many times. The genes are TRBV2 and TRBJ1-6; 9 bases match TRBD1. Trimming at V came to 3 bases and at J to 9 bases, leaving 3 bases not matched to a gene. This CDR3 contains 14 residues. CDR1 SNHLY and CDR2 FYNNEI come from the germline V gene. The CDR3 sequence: CASSDRTGASPLHF. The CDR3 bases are TGTGCCAGCAGTGATCGGACAGGGGCTTCACCCCTCCACTTT. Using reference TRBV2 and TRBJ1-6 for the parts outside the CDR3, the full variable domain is EPEVTQTPSHQVTQMGQEVILRCVPISNHLYFYWYRQILGQKVEFLVSFYNNEISEKSEIFDDQFSVERPDGSNFTLKIRSTKLEDSAMYFCASSDRTGASPLHFGNGTRLTVT.

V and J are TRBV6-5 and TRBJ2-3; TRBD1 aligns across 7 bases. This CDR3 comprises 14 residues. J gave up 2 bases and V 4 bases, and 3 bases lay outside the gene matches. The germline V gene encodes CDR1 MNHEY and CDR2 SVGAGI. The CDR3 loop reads CASSWGTDTDTQYF. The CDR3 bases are TGTGCCAGCAGTTGGGGGACAGACACAGATACGCAGTATTTT.

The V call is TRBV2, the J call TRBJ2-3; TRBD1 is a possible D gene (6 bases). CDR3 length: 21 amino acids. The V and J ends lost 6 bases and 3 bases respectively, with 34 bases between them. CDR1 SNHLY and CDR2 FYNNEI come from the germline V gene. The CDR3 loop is CASRAFRSGLRTAERTDTQYF. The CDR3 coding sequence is TGTGCCAGCAGAGCATTTAGAAGCGGATTAAGGACAGCGGAAAGGACAGATACGCAGTATTTT.

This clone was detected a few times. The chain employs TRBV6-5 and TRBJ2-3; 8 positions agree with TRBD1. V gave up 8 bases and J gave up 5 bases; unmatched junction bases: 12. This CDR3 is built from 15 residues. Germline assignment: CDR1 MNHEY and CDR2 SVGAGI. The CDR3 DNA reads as TGTGCCAGCCGACCCCCAGGGGGCCTCTTAGATACGCAGTATTTT. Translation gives CASRPPGGLLDTQYF.

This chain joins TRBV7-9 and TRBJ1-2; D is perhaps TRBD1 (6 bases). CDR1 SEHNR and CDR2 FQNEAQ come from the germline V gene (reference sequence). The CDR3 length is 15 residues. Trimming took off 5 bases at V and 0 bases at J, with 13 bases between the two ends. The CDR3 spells CASSPRGGSNYGYTF. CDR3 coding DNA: TGTGCCAGCAGCCCCCGGGGGGGCTCTAACTATGGCTACACCTTC.

CDR3 residues: CASRTRRAEAFF. CDR3 bases: TGTGCCAGCAGAACCAGGAGGGCTGAAGCTTTCTTT. The chain carries TRBV28 and TRBJ1-1, with D hard to call. The CDR3 has 12 residues. V dropped 6 bases and J dropped 6 bases, with 11 bases sitting between them. The V gene's germline CDR1 is MDHEN and CDR2 SYDVKM. Full variable domain (outside the CDR3, taken from reference TRBV28 and TRBJ1-1): DVKVTQSSRYLVKRTGEKVFLECVQDMDHENMFWYRQDPGLGLRLIYFSYDVKMKEKGDIPEGYSVSREKKERFSLILESASTNQTSMYLCASRTRRAEAFFGQGTRLTVV.

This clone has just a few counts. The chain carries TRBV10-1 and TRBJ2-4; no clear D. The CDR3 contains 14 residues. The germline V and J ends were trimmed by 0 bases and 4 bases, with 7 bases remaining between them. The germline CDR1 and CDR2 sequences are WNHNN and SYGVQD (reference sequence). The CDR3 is CASSESAKKNIQYF. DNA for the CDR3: TGCGCCAGCAGTGAGTCGGCCAAAAAAAACATTCAGTACTTC.

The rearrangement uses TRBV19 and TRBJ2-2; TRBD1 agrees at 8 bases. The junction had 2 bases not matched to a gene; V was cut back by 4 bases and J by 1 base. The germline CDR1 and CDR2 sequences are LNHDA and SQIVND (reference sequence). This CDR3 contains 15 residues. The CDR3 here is CASSKGQGNTGELFF. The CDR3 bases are TGTGCCAGTAGTAAAGGACAGGGGAACACCGGGGAGCTGTTTTTT.

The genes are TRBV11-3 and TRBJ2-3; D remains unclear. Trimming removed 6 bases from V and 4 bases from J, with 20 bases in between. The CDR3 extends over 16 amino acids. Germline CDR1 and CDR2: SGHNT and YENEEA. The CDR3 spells CASSLLRTVSPDTQYF. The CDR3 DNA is TGTGCCAGCAGTCTCCTTCGTACGGTCTCCCCAGATACGCAGTATTTT.

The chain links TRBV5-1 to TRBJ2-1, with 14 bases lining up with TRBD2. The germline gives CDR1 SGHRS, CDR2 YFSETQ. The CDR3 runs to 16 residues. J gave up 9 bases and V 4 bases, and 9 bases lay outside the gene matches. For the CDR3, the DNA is TGCGCCAGCAGCGGGGGGGGACTAGCGGGAGATGGTGAGCAGTTCTTC. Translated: CASSGGGLAGDGEQFF.

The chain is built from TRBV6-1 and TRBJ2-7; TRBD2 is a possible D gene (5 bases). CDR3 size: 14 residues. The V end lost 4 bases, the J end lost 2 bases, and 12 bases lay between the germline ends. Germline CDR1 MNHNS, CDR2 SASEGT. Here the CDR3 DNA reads TGTGCCAGCAGTGTCGCTAGCACTACCTACGAGCAGTACTTC. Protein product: CASSVASTTYEQYF.

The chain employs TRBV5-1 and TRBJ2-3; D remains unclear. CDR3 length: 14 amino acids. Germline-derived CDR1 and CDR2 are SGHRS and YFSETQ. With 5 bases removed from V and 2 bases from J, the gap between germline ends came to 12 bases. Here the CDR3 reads CASRAYALTDTQYF. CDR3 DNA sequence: TGCGCCAGCAGAGCCTATGCCCTCACAGATACGCAGTATTTT.

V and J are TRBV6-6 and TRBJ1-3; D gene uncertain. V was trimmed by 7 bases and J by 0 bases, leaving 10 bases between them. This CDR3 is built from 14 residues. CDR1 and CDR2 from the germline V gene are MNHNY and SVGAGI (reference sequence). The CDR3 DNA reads TGTGCCAGCACGGCCGGGGACTCTGGAAACACCATATATTTT. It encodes CASTAGDSGNTIYF.

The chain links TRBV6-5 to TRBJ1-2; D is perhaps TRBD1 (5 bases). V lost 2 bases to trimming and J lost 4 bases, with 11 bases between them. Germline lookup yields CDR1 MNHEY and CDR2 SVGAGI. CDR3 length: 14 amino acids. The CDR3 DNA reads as TGTGCCAGCAGTTACCTTGGGGCGAGCTATGGCTACACCTTC. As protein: CASSYLGASYGYTF.

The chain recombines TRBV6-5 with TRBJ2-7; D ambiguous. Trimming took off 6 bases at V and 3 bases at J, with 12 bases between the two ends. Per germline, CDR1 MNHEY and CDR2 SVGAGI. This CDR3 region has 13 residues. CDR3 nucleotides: TGTGCCAGCAGCTCCCGAGGCGGCTACGAGCAGTACTTC. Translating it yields CASSSRGGYEQYF.

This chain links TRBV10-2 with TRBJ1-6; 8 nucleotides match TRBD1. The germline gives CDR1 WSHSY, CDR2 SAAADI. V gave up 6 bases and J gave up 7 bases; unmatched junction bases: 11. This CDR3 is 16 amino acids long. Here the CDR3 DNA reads TGCGCCAGCAGGGACCCCGCCAGGGGGCGGAATTCACCCCTCCACTTT. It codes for CASRDPARGRNSPLHF.

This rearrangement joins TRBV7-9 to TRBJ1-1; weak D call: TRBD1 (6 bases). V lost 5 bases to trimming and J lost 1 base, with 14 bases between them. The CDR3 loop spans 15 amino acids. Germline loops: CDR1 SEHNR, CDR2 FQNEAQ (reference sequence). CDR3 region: CASSAPGHSNTEAFF. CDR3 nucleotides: TGTGCCAGCAGCGCTCCGGGACACTCGAACACTGAAGCTTTCTTT.

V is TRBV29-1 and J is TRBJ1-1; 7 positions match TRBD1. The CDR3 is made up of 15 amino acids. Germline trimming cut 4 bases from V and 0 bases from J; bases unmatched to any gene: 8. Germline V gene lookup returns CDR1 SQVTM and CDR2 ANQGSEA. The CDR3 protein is CSVGRLGQVNTEAFF. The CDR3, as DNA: TGCAGCGTTGGCAGACTCGGACAGGTGAACACTGAAGCTTTCTTT.

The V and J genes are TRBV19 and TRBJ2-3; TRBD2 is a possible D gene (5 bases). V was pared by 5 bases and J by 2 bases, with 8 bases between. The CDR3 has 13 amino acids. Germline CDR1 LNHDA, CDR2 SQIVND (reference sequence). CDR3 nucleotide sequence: TGTGCCAGTAGTCAGCGGCACACAGATACGCAGTATTTT. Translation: CASSQRHTDTQYF. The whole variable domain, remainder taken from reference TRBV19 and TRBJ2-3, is DGGITQSPKYLFRKEGQNVTLSCEQNLNHDAMYWYRQDPGQGLRLIYYSQIVNDFQKGDIAEGYSVSREKKESFPLTVTSAQKNPTAFYLCASSQRHTDTQYFGPGTRLTVL.

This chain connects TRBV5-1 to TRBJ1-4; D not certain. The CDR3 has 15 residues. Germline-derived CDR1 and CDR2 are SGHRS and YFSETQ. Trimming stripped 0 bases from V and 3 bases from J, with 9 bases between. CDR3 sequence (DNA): TGCGCCAGCAGCTTGGGGGCTATAGCTAATGAAAAACTGTTTTTT. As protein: CASSLGAIANEKLFF.

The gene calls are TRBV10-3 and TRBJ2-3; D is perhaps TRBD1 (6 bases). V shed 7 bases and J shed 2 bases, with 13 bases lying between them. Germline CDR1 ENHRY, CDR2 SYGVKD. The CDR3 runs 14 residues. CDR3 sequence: CAIKGRGDTDTQYF. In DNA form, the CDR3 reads TGTGCCATCAAGGGCAGGGGAGACACAGATACGCAGTATTTT.

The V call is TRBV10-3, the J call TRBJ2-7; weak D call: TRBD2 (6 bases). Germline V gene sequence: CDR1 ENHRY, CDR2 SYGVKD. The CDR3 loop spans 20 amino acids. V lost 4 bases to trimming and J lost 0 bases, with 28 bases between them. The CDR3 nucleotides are TGTGCCATCAGTGGCCGGGCCCCGCGTTCGGCGGGAACTCCCTCCTACGAGCAGTACTTC. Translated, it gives CAISGRAPRSAGTPSYEQYF.